The 6 T cell receptor beta chains below all came from one sample that was sequenced in a study of tumor-infiltrating lymphocytes in localized non-small cell lung cancer (dated by TCRdb to the early 2020s). The receptor library was made with the immunoSEQ multiplex PCR assay. What TCRdb holds here is the immuneACCESS table cut down to in-frame rearrangements. Part of the clones is not present; checked against another copy, under half of the missing clones reflect an unresolved V gene, and the others are unexplained. This sample has under 20,000 clones in its table, and roughly four fifths of those were observed once. The ten top clones hold 9.1% of the sample. The sequencing input was lung tumor tissue. The source is a human donor with non-small cell lung cancer.

The chain carries TRBV14 and TRBJ1-1; TRBD1 is a possible D gene (5 bases). The CDR3 is 15 residues long. Germline CDR1 is SGHDN and CDR2 is FVKESK. Trimming removed 4 bases from V and 1 base from J, with 13 bases in between. The CDR3 loop reads CASSPIGTGNTEAFF. The CDR3 DNA is TGTGCCAGCAGCCCGATAGGAACAGGGAACACTGAAGCTTTCTTT.

The chain carries TRBV10-1 and TRBJ1-5; no clear D gene. Germline V gives CDR1 WNHNN, CDR2 SYGVQD (reference sequence). The CDR3 is 11 residues long. V was trimmed by 2 bases and J by 4 bases, leaving 0 bases between them. The CDR3 sequence: CASSENQPQHF. The CDR3 DNA sequence: TGCGCCAGCAGTGAGAATCAGCCCCAGCATTTT.

The rearrangement uses TRBV5-1 and TRBJ1-3; 7 nucleotides line up with TRBD1. Unmatched junction bases numbered 22, after V lost 1 base and J lost 0 bases. Germline CDR1 reads SGHRS; CDR2 reads YFSETQ. CDR3 size: 22 residues. The CDR3 loop reads CASSLSTGRKRGGMNSGNTIYF. Written as DNA, the CDR3 is TGCGCCAGCAGCTTGTCGACAGGGAGGAAGCGGGGAGGCATGAACTCTGGAAACACCATATATTTT.

The rearrangement links TRBV28 to TRBJ2-7; TRBD1 agrees at 10 bases. Germline CDR1 and CDR2: MDHEN and SYDVKM. The CDR3 spans 14 residues. Losses at the gene ends were 4 bases for V and 4 bases for J; bases not matched to a gene: 4. The CDR3 loop reads CASSWTGGRYEQYF. CDR3 sequence (DNA): TGTGCCAGCAGTTGGACAGGGGGGCGGTACGAGCAGTACTTC.

CDR3 region: CASSRNNEQFF. The DNA of the CDR3 is TGTGCCAGCAGCCGAAACAATGAGCAGTTCTTC. The chain uses TRBV14 and TRBJ2-1, with D uncertain. The CDR3 extends over 11 amino acids. Trimming took 4 bases from V and 5 from J, leaving 3 bases between them. Germline CDR1 reads SGHDN; CDR2 reads FVKESK.

This clone was seen only a few times. This chain joins TRBV9 and TRBJ2-5; 8 bases match TRBD2. This CDR3 has 14 amino acids. The trim removed 4 bases at V and 4 bases at J, leaving 6 bases unmatched. The germline V gene has CDR1 SGDLS and CDR2 YYNGEE. This chain's CDR3 is CASSQREWGETQYF. The CDR3 nucleotides are TGTGCCAGCAGCCAGCGGGAGTGGGGAGAGACCCAGTACTTC.